The entry below gives a single T cell receptor beta chain sequence along with its context. The antigen is not known. The germline CDR1 and CDR2 sequences are MNHNS and SASEGT. V dropped 6 bases and J dropped 0; count of bases not matched to a gene: 6. The CDR3 loop spans 15 amino acids. Only in-frame clones appear in the TCRdb table, and some are missing; sequencing was by immunoSEQ multiplex PCR. The sample records roughly 48,000 clones, approximately 77% being singletons. The data are from a study of T cells in localized non-small cell lung cancer. The study's findings and limits: Researchers found a median about 53 of the top 100 tumor clones in adjacent lung. Prolonged overall survival went with higher T cell density in the blood. Uninvolved adjacent lung, not tumor, had the highest T cell clonality.

This sample comprised peripheral blood, obtained before any cancer treatment. This receptor was identified in a man aged 40 to 75 with stage I squamous cell lung carcinoma. V and J are TRBV6-1 and TRBJ2-7, with 9 positions matching TRBD1. CDR3 sequence: CASSLGQGPSYEQYF. CDR3 coding DNA: TGTGCCAGCAGCCTGGGACAGGGCCCCTCCTACGAGCAGTACTTC.